Listed below are T cell receptor beta chains from one sample, sequenced in a study of T cell changes during pregnancy in multiple sclerosis. Only in-frame clones appear in the TCRdb table, and some are missing; sequencing was by immunoSEQ multiplex PCR. The sample carries fewer than 60,000 clones, around 93% recorded once. The specimen was peripheral blood, collected after pregnancy. Receptor source: a female donor in good health, enrolled as a control in a pregnancy study. CDR3s leave out the opening cysteine and the closing phenylalanine or tryptophan. The order of the fields is V gene, clone size, J gene, D gene, CDR3 length, CDR3 protein. D genes are given only for firm matches. Clone sizes are given selectively: once, few, many, or a class where the clone is expanded.

TRBV4-1	.	TRBJ1-2	.	13	ASGGGPQANYGYT
TRBV11-1	.	TRBJ1-2	.	11	ASSLVAGAGYT
TRBV2	once	TRBJ2-3	TRBD2	11	ASSEALGRAQY
TRBV7-6	.	TRBJ2-7	TRBD1	16	ASSPPPYRGRNPYEQY
TRBV19	.	TRBJ2-1	TRBD2	15	ASSIGTSGGARHEQF
TRBV5-1	.	TRBJ2-2	TRBD2	13	ASRPTSGKVGELF
TRBV4-1	once	TRBJ1-5	.	13	ASSLSRVGNQPQH
TRBV28	.	TRBJ2-1	TRBD2	15	ASSLQGLAASYNEQF
TRBV28	.	TRBJ2-7	TRBD2	13	ASSLLAERSYEQY
TRBV19	few	TRBJ2-2	TRBD2	14	ASSSRLAGNTGELF
TRBV29-1	.	TRBJ2-1	TRBD2	14	SVLAGGRSSYNEQF
TRBV10-2	once	TRBJ2-5	TRBD1	15	ASSETGTGGGKETQY
TRBV9	once	TRBJ1-3	TRBD1	15	ASSVDGTGGLGNTIY
TRBV28	.	TRBJ2-7	.	11	ASSPNLPYEQY